This TCR beta chain was profiled in a study of blood T cell repertoires in COVID-19. Turning to the study itself: Acute and convalescent COVID-19 samples came from the United States, Italy and Spain. The analysed material was cDNA or gDNA that came from T cells, B-cell-depleted T cells, or PBMCs.

There are a few counts of this clone. Original processing methods: Reference gene primers were amplified, and this amplification served to estimate nucleated cell counts. Sequenced by immunoSEQ multiplex PCR; TCRdb stores in-frame clones only, minus some. V and J calls and clone size follow that table, whereas D and trimming were derived from the DNA. The repertoire consists of over 60,000 clones, with around 77% occurring once and the leading ten covering about a fifth. Specimen: peripheral blood. The clonotype was recovered from a man older than 75 with active or convalescent COVID-19.

CDR3 region: CASSIHSGANVLTF. CDR3 nucleotides: TGTGCCAGTAGTATCCACTCTGGGGCCAACGTCCTGACTTTC. This sequence joins TRBV19 and TRBJ2-6; no reliable D call. Trimming took off 3 bases at V and 0 bases at J, with 3 bases between the two ends. Germline loops: CDR1 LNHDA, CDR2 SQIVND (reference sequence). This CDR3 is 14 amino acids long. Full variable domain (outside the CDR3, taken from reference TRBV19 and TRBJ2-6): DGGITQSPKYLFRKEGQNVTLSCEQNLNHDAMYWYRQDPGQGLRLIYYSQIVNDFQKGDIAEGYSVSREKKESFPLTVTSAQKNPTAFYLCASSIHSGANVLTFGAGSRLTVL.